These 16 T cell receptor beta chains were all obtained from the same sample, sequenced in a study of CD8 T cells in Susac syndrome. The RNA, roughly 0.45 to 1 ug, was put through reverse transcription using random hexamers. Via MiXCR, TCRdb re-called the immunoSEQ multiplex PCR reads, giving one row per CDR3 protein. Found here are 250,000 to 300,000 distinct CDR3 sequences, 75% to 85% of them singletons; the top ten hold about 0.22%. The specimen was CD8+ T cells from PBMCs. The receptors come from a human donor with multiple sclerosis.

CDR3 in amino acids: CASSNLAGGPYNEQFF. The CDR3 DNA reads TGTGCCAGCAGTAACCTAGCGGGAGGGCCCTACAATGAGCAGTTCTTC. J is TRBJ2-1 and V is TRBV5-6, with 12 bases aligning to TRBD2. CDR1 and CDR2 (germline): SGHDT, YYEEEE. The CDR3 has 16 amino acids. V was clipped by 5 bases and J by 2 bases; unmatched bases: 5.

This clonotype was seen only a few times. The V and J genes are TRBV7-9 and TRBJ2-3; TRBD2 matches at 9 bases. Per germline, CDR1 SEHNR and CDR2 FQNEAQ (reference sequence). This CDR3 region has 15 residues. V was clipped by 6 bases and J by 0 bases; unmatched bases: 4. The CDR3 DNA reads TGTGCCAGCAGTCTAGCGGGGTCTAGCACAGATACGCAGTATTTT. This encodes CASSLAGSSTDTQYF.

V usage is TRBV7-6 and J usage is TRBJ2-5; no definite D call. Trimming took off 3 bases at V and 7 bases at J, with 9 bases between the two ends. Germline CDR1 SGHVS, CDR2 FNYEAQ. This CDR3 has 12 amino acids. CDR3 in amino acids: CASSLAPGTQYF. The CDR3 DNA follows: TGTGCCAGCAGCTTGGCTCCGGGGACCCAGTACTTC.

The chain combines TRBV5-1 with TRBJ1-2, with D hard to call. This CDR3 is 16 amino acids long. Germline V lookup: CDR1 SGHRS, CDR2 YFSETQ. V was shortened by 1 base and J by 5 bases, with 18 bases between the two germline ends. The CDR3: CASSLRGLVGYYGYTF. In nucleotides, the CDR3 is TGCGCCAGCAGCTTGCGTGGTCTAGTAGGATATTATGGCTACACCTTC.

This clonotype was seen only once. V is TRBV6-5 and J is TRBJ2-1, with TRBD2 matching 8 bases. The CDR3 has 18 residues. The germline V gene has CDR1 MNHEY and CDR2 SVGAGI. Unmatched junction bases numbered 14, after V lost 0 bases and J lost 7 bases. DNA for the CDR3: TGTGCCAGCAGTTACTCGCTCTCGACGGGAGGGCCCCGGAATGAGCAGTTCTTC. It specifies CASSYSLSTGGPRNEQFF.

The chain carries TRBV6-2 or TRBV6-3 and TRBJ1-2, with TRBD1 as a possible D gene (6 bases). The CDR3 consists of 14 residues. Germline CDR1 is MNHEY and CDR2 is SVGEGT. Trimming stripped 5 bases from V and 2 bases from J, with 12 bases between. The CDR3 DNA follows: TGTGCCAGCAGTACGGACAGCCCCAACTATGGCTACACCTTC. This gives the protein CASSTDSPNYGYTF.

Remarks on this clonotype: The junction and the germline gene differ at one end; a read error may be behind it. V and J are TRBV9 and TRBJ2-6; D tentatively reads TRBD1 or TRBD2 (6 bases each). This CDR3 has 23 amino acids. The germline V gene encodes CDR1 SGDLS and CDR2 YYNGEE. CDR3 DNA sequence: TGTGTCAGCAGCACCCCAACGGGGGCGGCAACTCCCCGAACTCCTTCTGGGGCCAACGTCCTGACTTTC. It codes for CVSSTPTGAATPRTPSGANVLTF.

The V gene is TRBV29-1, the J gene TRBJ2-2; unclear D gene. This CDR3 has 15 residues. Germline values: CDR1 SQVTM, CDR2 ANQGSEA. Trimming pared 1 base from V and 0 bases from J, leaving 9 bases between. CDR3: CSVEGRGTNTGELFF. The CDR3 DNA reads TGCAGCGTTGAAGGTCGCGGTACGAACACCGGGGAGCTGTTTTTT.

CDR3 sequence reads: CASSQDQEFQETQYF. CDR3 sequence (DNA): TGCGCCAGCAGCCAAGATCAGGAATTTCAAGAGACCCAGTACTTC. The chain joins TRBV4-3 to TRBJ2-5; D is undetermined. This CDR3 has 15 amino acids. The germline gives CDR1 LGHNA, CDR2 YSLEER. The ends were cut back, 0 bases at V and 2 bases at J, with 10 bases in the middle.

This sequence joins TRBV20-1 and TRBJ2-2, with TRBD1 matching 8 bases. There are 17 residues in the CDR3. With V trimmed by 1 base and J by 3 bases, 10 bases remained unmatched. The V gene's germline CDR1 is DFQATT and CDR2 SNEGSKA (reference sequence). For the CDR3, the DNA is TGCAGTGCTAGAGGTCCCGGGCAGGGGGCCGACACCGGGGAGCTGTTTTTT. It is translated as CSARGPGQGADTGELFF.

The CDR3 protein is CASSLEGGPENEQFF. The CDR3 DNA is TGTGCCAGCAGCTTAGAAGGAGGGCCAGAGAATGAGCAGTTCTTC. This rearrangement joins TRBV7-7 to TRBJ2-1; possible D gene TRBD2, 6 bases. This CDR3 has 15 amino acids. Germline values: CDR1 SSHAT, CDR2 FNYEAQ (reference sequence). Trimming cost V 1 base and J 7 bases, with 14 bases left between them.

The chain couples TRBV9 to TRBJ2-1; 10 positions agree with TRBD2. Germline CDR1 and CDR2: SGDLS and YYNGEE. V gave up 3 bases and J gave up 3 bases; unmatched junction bases: 9. The CDR3 is made up of 17 amino acids. CDR3 bases: TGTGCCAGCAGCGCGGGTCTAGCGGGAGCGGTCTACAATGAGCAGTTCTTC. This translates into CASSAGLAGAVYNEQFF.

V is TRBV7-2 and J is TRBJ1-2; D gene ambiguous. Between the trimmed V and J ends, which lost 0 bases and 7 bases, there was a span of 18 bases. Germline V gene sequence: CDR1 SGHTA, CDR2 FQGNSA. This CDR3 contains 16 residues. The CDR3 is CASSLAISAGLLGYTF. The CDR3 region has the DNA TGTGCCAGCAGCTTAGCAATATCCGCGGGTCTCCTTGGCTACACCTTC.

The chain couples TRBV27 to TRBJ2-7; weak D call: TRBD2 (5 bases). V shed 6 bases and J shed 3 bases, with 15 bases lying between them. This CDR3 is 14 amino acids long. The germline gives CDR1 MNHEY, CDR2 SMNVEV (reference sequence). The CDR3 DNA reads as TGTGCCAGCAGCCAACTAGGGAAAAGCTACGAGCAGTACTTC. This translates into CASSQLGKSYEQYF.

The chain couples TRBV6-1 to TRBJ2-7; 10 bases map to TRBD2. The V segment lost 6 bases and the J segment 0 bases; nucleotides outside the gene matches: 5. The germline V gene encodes CDR1 MNHNS and CDR2 SASEGT. The CDR3 consists of 15 residues. DNA of the CDR3: TGTGCCAGCAGGGGATCTAGCGGGAGCTCCTACGAGCAGTACTTC. Amino acids: CASRGSSGSSYEQYF.

This chain joins TRBV25-1 and TRBJ2-3; 14 bases fit TRBD2. CDR1 is MGHDK and CDR2 is SYGVNS in the germline V gene. The CDR3 length is 16 residues. Losses at the gene ends were 3 bases for V and 4 bases for J; bases not matched to a gene: 3. CDR3 amino acids: CASSEGLAGVSDTQYF. The CDR3 DNA reads TGTGCCAGCAGTGAGGGACTAGCGGGAGTCTCAGATACGCAGTATTTT.